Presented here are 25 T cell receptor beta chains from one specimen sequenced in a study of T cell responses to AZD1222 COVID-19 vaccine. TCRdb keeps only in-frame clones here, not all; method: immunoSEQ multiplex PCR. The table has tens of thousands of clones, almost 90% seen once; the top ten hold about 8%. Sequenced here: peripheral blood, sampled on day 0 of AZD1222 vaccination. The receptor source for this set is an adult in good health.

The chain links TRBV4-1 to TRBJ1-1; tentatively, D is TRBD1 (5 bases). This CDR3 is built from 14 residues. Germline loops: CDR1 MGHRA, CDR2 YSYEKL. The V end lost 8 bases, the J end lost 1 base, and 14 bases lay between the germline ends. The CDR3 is CASGERGPNTEAFF. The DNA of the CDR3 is TGCGCCAGCGGGGAGAGGGGACCGAACACTGAAGCTTTCTTT.

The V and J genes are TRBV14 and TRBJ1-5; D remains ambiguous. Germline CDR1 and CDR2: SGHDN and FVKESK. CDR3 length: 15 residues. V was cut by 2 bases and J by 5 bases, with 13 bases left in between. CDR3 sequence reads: CASSQTSQFDQPQHF. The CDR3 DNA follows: TGTGCCAGCAGCCAAACATCACAGTTTGATCAGCCCCAGCATTTT.

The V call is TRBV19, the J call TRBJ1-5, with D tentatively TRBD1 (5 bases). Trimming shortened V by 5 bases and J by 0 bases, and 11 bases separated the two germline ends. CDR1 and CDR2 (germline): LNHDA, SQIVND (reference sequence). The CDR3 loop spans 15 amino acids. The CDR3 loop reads CASSSAGYSNQPQHF. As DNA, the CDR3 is TGTGCCAGTAGTTCGGCAGGGTATAGCAATCAGCCCCAGCATTTT.

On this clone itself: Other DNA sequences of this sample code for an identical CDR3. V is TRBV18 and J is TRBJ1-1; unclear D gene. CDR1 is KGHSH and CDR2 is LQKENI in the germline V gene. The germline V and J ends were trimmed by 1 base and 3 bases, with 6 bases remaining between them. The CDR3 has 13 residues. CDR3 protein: CASSPQRDTEAFF. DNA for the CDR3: TGTGCCAGCTCACCACAGAGAGACACTGAAGCTTTCTTT.

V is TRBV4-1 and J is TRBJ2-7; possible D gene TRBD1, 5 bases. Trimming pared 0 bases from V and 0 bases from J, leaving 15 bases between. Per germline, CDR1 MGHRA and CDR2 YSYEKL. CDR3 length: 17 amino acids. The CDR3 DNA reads TGCGCCAGCAGCCAAGATCTTGGGGCGAGGAGCTCCTACGAGCAGTACTTC. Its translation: CASSQDLGARSSYEQYF.

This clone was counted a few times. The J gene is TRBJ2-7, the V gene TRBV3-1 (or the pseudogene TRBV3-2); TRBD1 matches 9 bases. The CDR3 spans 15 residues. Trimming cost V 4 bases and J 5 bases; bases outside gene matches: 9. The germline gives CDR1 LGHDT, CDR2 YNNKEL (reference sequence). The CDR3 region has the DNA TGTGCCAGCAGCCGACACGTACAGGGGGCGAACGAGCAGTACTTC. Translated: CASSRHVQGANEQYF.

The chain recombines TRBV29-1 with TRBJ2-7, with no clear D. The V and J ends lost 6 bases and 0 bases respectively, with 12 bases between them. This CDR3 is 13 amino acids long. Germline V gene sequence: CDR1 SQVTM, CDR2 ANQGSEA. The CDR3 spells CSVCWGDSYEQYF. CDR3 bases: TGCAGCGTCTGCTGGGGTGACTCCTACGAGCAGTACTTC.

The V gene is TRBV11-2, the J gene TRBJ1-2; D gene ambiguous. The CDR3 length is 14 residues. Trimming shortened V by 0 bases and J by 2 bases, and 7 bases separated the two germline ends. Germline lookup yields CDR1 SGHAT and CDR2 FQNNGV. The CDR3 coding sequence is TGTGCCAGCAGCTTAGATTCAGGAAACTATGGCTACACCTTC. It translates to CASSLDSGNYGYTF.

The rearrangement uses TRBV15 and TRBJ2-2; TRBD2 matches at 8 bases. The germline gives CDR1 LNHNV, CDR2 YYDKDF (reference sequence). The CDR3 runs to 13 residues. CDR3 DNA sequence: TGTGCGGCGGGGGGTATGAACACCGGGGAGCTGTTTTTT. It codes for CAAGGMNTGELFF.

In DNA, the CDR3 is TGCGCCAGCAGCCAAGAAGGGCGATTTGGTGGCTACACCTTC. The encoded protein is CASSQEGRFGGYTF. This chain connects TRBV4-3 to TRBJ1-2; D call uncertain. V shed 0 bases and J shed 7 bases, with 12 bases lying between them. The CDR3 is made up of 14 amino acids. Germline assignment: CDR1 LGHNA and CDR2 YSLEER.

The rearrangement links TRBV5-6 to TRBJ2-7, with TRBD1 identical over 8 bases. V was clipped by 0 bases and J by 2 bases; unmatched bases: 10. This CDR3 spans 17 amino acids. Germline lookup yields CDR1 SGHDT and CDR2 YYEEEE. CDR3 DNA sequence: TGTGCCAGCAGCTTGGATGACAGGGGCGCCCCTCCCTACGAGCAGTACTTC. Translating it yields CASSLDDRGAPPYEQYF.

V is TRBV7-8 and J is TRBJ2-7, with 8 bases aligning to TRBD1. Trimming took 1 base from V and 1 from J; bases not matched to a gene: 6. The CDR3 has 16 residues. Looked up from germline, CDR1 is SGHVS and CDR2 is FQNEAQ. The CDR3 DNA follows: TGTGCCAGCAGCTTAGAGCCGGACAGGGCGTCCTACGAGCAGTACTTC. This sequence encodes CASSLEPDRASYEQYF.

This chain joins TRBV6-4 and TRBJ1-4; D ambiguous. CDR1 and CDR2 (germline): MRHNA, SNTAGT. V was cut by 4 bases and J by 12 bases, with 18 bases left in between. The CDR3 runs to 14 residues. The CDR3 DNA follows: TGTGCCAGCAGTGCACCTCCTGAAGGGTATGAACTGTTTTTT. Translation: CASSAPPEGYELFF.

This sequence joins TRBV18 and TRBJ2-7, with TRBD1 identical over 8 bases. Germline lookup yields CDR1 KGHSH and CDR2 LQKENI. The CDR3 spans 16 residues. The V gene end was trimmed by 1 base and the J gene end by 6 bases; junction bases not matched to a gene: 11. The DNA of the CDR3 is TGTGCCAGCTCACCACAGGGCTCCGGACAGGGTGGCGAGCAGTACTTC. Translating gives CASSPQGSGQGGEQYF.

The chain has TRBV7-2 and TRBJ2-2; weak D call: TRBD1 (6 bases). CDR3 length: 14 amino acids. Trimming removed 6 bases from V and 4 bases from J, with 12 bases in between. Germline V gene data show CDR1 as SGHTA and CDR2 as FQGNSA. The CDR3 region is CASRPGTITGELFF. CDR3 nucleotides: TGTGCCAGCAGGCCCGGGACAATCACCGGGGAGCTGTTTTTT.

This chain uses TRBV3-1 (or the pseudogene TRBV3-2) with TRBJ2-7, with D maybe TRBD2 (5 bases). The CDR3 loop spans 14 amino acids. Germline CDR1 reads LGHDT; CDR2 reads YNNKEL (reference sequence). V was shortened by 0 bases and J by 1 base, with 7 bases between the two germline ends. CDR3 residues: CASSQDGGSYEQYF. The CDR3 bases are TGTGCCAGCAGCCAAGACGGAGGATCCTACGAGCAGTACTTC.

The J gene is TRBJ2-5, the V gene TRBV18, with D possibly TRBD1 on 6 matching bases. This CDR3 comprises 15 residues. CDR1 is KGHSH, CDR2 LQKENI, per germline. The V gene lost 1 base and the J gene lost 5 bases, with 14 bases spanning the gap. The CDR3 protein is CASSPRARGEETQYF. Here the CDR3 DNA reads TGTGCCAGCTCACCACGAGCCAGGGGAGAGGAGACCCAGTACTTC.

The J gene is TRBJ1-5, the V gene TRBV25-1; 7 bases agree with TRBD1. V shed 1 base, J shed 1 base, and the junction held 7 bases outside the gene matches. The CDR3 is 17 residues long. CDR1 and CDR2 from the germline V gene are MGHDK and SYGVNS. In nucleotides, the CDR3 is TGTGCCAGCAGTGAATCGGGGAGGGGGCCCAGCAATCAGCCCCAGCATTTT. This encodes CASSESGRGPSNQPQHF.

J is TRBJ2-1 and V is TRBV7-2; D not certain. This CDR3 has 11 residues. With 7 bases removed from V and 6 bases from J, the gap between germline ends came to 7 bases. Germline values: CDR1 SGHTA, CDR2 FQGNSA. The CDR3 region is CASKVGNEQFF. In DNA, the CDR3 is TGTGCCAGCAAGGTGGGCAATGAGCAGTTCTTC.

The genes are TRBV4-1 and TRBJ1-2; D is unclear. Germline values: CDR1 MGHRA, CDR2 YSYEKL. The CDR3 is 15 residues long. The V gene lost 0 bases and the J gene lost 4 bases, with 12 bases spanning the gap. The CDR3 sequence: CASSQDSRWRYGYTF. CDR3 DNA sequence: TGCGCCAGCAGCCAAGATTCCAGGTGGCGCTATGGCTACACCTTC.

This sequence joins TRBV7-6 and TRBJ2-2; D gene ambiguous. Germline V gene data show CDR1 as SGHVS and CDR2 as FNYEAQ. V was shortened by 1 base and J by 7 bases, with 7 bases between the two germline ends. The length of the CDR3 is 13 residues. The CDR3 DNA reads TGTGCCAGCAGCTTAGTTCTGTTCGGGGAGCTGTTTTTT. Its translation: CASSLVLFGELFF.

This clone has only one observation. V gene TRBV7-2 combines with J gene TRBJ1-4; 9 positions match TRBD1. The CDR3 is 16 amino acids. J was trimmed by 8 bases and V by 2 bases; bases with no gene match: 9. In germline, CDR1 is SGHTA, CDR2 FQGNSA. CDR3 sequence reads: CASSLITGTGSEKLFF. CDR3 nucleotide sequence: TGTGCCAGCAGCTTAATCACCGGGACAGGGTCGGAAAAACTGTTTTTT.

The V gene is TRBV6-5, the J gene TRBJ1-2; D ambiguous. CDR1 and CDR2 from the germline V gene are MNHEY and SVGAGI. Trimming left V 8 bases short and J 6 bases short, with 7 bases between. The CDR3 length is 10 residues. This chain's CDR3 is CASRGNGYTF. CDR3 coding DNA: TGTGCCAGCCGGGGTAATGGCTACACCTTC.

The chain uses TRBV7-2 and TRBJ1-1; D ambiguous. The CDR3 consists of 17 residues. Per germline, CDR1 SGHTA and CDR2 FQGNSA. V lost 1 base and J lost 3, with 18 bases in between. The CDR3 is CASSLEYRRREYTEAFF. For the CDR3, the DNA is TGTGCCAGCAGCTTAGAGTATAGAAGACGGGAGTACACTGAAGCTTTCTTT.

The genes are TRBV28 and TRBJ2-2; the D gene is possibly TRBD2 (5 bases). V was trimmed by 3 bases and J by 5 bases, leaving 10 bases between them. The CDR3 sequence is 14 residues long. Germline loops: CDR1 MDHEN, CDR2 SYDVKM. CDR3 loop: CASSLRWRTGELFF. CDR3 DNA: TGTGCCAGCAGTTTGAGATGGAGGACCGGGGAGCTGTTTTTT.